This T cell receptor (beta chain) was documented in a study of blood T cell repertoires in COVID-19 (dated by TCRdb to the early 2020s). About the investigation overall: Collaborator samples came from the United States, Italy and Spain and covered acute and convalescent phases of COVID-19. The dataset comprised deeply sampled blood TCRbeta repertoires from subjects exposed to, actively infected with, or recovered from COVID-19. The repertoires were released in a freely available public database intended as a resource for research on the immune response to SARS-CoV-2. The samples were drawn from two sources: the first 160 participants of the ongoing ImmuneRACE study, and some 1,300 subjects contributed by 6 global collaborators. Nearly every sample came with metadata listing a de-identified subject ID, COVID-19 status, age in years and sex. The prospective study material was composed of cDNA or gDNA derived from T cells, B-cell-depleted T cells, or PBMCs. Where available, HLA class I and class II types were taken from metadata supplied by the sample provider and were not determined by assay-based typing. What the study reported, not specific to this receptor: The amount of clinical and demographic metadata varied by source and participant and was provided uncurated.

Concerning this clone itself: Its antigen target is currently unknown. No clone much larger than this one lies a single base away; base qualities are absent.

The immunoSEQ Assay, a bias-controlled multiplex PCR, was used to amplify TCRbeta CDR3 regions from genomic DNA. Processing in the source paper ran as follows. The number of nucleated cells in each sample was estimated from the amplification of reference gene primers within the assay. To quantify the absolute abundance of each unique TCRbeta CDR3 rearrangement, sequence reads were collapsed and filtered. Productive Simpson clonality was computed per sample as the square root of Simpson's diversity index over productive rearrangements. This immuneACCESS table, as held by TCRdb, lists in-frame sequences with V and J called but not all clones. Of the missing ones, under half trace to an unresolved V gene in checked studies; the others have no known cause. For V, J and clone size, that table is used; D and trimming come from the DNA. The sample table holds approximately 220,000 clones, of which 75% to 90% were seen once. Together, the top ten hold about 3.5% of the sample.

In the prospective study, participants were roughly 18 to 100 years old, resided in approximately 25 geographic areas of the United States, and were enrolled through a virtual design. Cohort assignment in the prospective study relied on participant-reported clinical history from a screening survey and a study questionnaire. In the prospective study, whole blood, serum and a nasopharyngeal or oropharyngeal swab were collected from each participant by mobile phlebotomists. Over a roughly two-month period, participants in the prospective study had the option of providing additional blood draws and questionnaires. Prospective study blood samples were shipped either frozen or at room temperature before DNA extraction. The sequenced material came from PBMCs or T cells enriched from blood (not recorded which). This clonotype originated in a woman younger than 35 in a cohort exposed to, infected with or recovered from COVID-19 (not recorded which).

The CDR3 reads CASSNLKRGLLNEQFF. The sequence in DNA is TGTGCCAGCAGCAACCTAAAGCGGGGGCTACTCAATGAGCAGTTCTTC. The rearrangement joined TRBV3-1 (or the pseudogene TRBV3-2) to TRBJ2-1; 8 middle bases align to TRBD2. Taken from the germline V gene (reference sequence), the CDR1 and CDR2 loops are LGHDT and YNNKEL. After removal of 5 bases from V and 6 bases from J, the junction retains 12 bases not matched to a gene. Reading from cysteine to phenylalanine, the CDR3 counts 16 amino acids. Only CDR3 DNA is held: 48 bases, read in frame from base 1.